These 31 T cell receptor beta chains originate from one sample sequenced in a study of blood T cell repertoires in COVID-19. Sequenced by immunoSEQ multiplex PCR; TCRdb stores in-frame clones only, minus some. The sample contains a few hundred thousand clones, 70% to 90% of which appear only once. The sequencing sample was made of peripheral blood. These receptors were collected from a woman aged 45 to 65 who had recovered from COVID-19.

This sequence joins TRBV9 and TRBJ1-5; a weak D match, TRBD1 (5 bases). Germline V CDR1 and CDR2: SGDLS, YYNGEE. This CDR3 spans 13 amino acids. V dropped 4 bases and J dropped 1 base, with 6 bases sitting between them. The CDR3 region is CASSSGSNQPQHF. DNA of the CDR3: TGTGCCAGCAGCTCAGGGAGCAATCAGCCCCAGCATTTT. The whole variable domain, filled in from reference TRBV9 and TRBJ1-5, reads DSGVTQTPKHLITATGQRVTLRCSPRSGDLSVYWYQQSLDQGLQFLIQYYNGEERAKGNILERFSAQQFPDLHSELNLSSLELGDSALYFCASSSGSNQPQHFGDGTRLSIL.

CDR3 coding DNA: TGTGCCAGCAGCTTGAGGACAGCGAACACCGGGGAGCTGTTTTTT. This translates into CASSLRTANTGELFF. V gene TRBV5-4 combines with J gene TRBJ2-2; maybe TRBD1 (6 bases). The germline gives CDR1 SGHNT, CDR2 YYREEE (reference sequence). This CDR3 has 15 amino acids. V was shortened by 1 base and J by 0 bases, with 7 bases between the two germline ends.

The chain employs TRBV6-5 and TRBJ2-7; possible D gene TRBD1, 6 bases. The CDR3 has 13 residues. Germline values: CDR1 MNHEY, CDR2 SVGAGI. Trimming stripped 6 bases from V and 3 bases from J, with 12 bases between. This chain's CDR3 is CASRDSSLYEQYF. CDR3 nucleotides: TGTGCCAGCAGGGACAGTTCCCTCTACGAGCAGTACTTC.

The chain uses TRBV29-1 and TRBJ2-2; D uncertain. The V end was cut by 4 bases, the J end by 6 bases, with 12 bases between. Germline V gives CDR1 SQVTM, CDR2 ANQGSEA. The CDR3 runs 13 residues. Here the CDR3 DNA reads TGCAGCGTTGTCCTAGTCTTTCCCGGGGAGCTGTTTTTT. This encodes CSVVLVFPGELFF.

The DNA of the CDR3 is TGTGCCAGCAGCCAGGGGGGAAACACCATATATTTT. This codes for CASSQGGNTIYF. The chain carries TRBV12-3 or TRBV12-4 and TRBJ1-3, with D perhaps TRBD1 (6 bases). V was cut by 6 bases and J by 4 bases, with 7 bases left in between. This CDR3 has 12 residues.

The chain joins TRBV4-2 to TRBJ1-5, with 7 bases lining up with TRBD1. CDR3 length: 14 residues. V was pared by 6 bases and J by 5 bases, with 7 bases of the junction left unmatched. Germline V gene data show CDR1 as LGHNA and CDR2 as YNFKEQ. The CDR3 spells CASRGTGEDQPQHF. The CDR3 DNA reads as TGTGCCAGCAGGGGAACAGGGGAGGATCAGCCCCAGCATTTT.

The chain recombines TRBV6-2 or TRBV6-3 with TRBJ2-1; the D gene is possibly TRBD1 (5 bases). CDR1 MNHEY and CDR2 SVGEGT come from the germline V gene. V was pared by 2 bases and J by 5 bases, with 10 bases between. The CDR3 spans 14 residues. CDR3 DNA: TGTGCCAGCAGTTACCAGGACAATGACAATGAGCAGTTCTTC. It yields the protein CASSYQDNDNEQFF.

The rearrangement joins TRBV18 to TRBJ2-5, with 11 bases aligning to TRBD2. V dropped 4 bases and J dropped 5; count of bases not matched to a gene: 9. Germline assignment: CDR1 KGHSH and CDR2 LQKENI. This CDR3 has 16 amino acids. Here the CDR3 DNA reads TGTGCCAGCTCACGAACTAAGACTAGCGGGGTGGAGACCCAGTACTTC. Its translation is CASSRTKTSGVETQYF.

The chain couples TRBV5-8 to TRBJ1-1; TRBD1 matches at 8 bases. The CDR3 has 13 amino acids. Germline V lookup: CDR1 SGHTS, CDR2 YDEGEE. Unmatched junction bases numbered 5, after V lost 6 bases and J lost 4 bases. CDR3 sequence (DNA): TGTGCCAGCACACGGACAGGGACCACTGAAGCTTTCTTT. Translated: CASTRTGTTEAFF. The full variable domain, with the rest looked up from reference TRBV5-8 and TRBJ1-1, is EAGVTQSPTHLIKTRGQQATLRCSPISGHTSVYWYQQALGLGLQFLLWYDEGEERNRGNFPPRFSGRQFPNYSSELNVNALELEDSALYLCASTRTGTTEAFFGQGTRLTVV.

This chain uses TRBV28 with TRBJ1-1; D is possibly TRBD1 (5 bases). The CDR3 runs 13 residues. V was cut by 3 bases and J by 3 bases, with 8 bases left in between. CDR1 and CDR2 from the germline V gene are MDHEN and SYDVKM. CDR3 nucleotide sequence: TGTGCCAGCAGTTTGTGGGGGGACACTGAAGCTTTCTTT. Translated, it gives CASSLWGDTEAFF. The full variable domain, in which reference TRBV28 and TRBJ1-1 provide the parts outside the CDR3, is DVKVTQSSRYLVKRTGEKVFLECVQDMDHENMFWYRQDPGLGLRLIYFSYDVKMKEKGDIPEGYSVSREKKERFSLILESASTNQTSMYLCASSLWGDTEAFFGQGTRLTVV.

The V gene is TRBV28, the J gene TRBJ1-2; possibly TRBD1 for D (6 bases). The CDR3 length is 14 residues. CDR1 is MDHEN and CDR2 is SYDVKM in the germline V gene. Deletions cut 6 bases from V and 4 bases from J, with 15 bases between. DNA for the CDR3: TGTGCCAGCAGCTCGGGCGGACAGCTCTATGGCTACACCTTC. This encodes CASSSGGQLYGYTF.

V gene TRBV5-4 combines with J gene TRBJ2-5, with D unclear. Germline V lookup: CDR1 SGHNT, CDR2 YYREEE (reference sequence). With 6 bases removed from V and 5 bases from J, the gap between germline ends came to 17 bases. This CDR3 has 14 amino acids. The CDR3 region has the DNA TGTGCCAGCACCAAGGCCGGGTTGAGGGAGACCCAGTACTTC. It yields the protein CASTKAGLRETQYF.

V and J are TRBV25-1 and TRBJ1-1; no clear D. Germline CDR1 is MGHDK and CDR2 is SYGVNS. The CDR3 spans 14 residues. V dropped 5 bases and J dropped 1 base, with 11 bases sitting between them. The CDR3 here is CASSPRASNTEAFF. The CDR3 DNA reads TGTGCCAGCAGTCCGAGGGCTTCGAACACTGAAGCTTTCTTT.

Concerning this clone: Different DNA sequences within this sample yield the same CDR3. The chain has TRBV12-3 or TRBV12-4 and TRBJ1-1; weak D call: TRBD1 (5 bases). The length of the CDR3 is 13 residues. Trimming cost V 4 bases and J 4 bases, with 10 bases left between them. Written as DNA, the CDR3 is TGTGCCAGCAGTTGGGCGGGGGGCACTGAAGCTTTCTTT. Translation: CASSWAGGTEAFF.

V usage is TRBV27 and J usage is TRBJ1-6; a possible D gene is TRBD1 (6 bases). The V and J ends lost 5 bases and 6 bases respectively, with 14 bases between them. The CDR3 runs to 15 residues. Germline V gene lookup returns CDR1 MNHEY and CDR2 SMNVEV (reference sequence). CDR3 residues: CASSARQDGNSPLHF. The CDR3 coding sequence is TGTGCCAGCAGTGCTCGACAGGACGGTAATTCACCCCTCCACTTT.

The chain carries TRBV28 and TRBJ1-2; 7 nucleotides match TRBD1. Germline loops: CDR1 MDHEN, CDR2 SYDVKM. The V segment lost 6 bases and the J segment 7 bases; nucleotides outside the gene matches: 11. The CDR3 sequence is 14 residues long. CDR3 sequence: CASRTPGQRTGYTF. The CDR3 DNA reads TGTGCCAGCAGGACCCCGGGACAGCGAACTGGCTACACCTTC.

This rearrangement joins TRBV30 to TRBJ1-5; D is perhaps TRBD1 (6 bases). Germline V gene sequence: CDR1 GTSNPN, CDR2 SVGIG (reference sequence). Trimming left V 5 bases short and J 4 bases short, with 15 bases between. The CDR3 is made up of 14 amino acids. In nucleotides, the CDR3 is TGTGCCTGGGGCCTGGGACACGGTAATCAGCCCCAGCATTTT. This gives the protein CAWGLGHGNQPQHF.

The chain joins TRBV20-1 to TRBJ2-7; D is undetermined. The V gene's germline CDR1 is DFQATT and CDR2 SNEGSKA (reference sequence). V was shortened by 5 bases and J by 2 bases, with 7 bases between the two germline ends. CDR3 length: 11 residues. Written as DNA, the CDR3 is TGCAGTGCTTTCTTAACCTACGAGCAGTACTTC. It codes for CSAFLTYEQYF.

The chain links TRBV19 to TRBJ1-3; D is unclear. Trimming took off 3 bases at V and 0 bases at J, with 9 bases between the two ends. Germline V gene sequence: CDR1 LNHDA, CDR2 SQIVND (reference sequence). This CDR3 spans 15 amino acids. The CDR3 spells CASSIYSLSGNTIYF. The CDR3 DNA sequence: TGTGCCAGTAGTATTTACAGCCTCTCTGGAAACACCATATATTTT.

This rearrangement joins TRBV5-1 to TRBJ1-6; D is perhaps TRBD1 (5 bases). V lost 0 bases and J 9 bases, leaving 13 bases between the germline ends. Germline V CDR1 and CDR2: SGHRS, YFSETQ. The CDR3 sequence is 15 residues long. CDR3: CASSLAGGDRSPLHF. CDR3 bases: TGCGCCAGCAGCTTGGCCGGGGGGGATCGTTCACCCCTCCACTTT.

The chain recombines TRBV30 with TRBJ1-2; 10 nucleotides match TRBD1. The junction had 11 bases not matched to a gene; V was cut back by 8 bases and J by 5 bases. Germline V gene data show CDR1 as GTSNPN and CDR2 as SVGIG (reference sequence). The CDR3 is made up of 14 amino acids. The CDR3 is CAGSSGTGAYGYTF. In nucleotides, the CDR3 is TGTGCCGGATCCTCCGGGACAGGGGCTTATGGCTACACCTTC. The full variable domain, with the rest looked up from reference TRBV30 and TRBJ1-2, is SQTIHQWPATLVQPVGSPLSLECTVEGTSNPNLYWYRQAAGRGLQLLFYSVGIGQISSEVPQNLSASRPQDRQFILSSKKLLLSDSGFYLCAGSSGTGAYGYTFGSGTRLTVV.

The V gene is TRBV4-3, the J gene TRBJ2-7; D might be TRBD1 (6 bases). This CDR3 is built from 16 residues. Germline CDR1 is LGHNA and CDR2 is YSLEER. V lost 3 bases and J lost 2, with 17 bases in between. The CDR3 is CASSHSATGETYEQYF. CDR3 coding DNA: TGCGCCAGCAGCCACAGTGCGACAGGTGAGACCTACGAGCAGTACTTC.

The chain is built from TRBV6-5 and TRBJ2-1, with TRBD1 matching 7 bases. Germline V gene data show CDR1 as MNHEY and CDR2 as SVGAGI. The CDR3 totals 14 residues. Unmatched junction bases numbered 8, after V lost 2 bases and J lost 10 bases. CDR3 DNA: TGTGCCAGCAGTTACCGCAGGGGGTATGGAGAGCAGTTCTTC. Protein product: CASSYRRGYGEQFF.

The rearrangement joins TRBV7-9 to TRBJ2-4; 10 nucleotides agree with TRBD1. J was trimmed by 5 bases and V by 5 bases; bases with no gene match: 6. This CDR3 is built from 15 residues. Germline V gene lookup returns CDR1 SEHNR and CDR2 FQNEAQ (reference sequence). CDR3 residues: CASSGTTGGENIQYF. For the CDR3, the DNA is TGTGCCAGCAGCGGGACGACAGGGGGCGAAAACATTCAGTACTTC.

CDR3 nucleotide sequence: TGTGCCAGTACCTACCCCCATTTGTCTGAAGCTTTCTTT. Translation: CASTYPHLSEAFF. This chain connects TRBV19 to TRBJ1-1; D remains unclear. Germline loops: CDR1 LNHDA, CDR2 SQIVND (reference sequence). CDR3 length equals 13 residues. The V gene lost 7 bases and the J gene lost 6 bases, with 15 bases spanning the gap.

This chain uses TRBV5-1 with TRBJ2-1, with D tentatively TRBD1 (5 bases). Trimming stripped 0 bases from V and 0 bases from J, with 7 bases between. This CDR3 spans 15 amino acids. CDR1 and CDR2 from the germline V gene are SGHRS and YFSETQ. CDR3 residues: CASSLGQSSYNEQFF. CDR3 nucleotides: TGCGCCAGCAGCTTGGGACAGAGCTCCTACAATGAGCAGTTCTTC.

CDR3 amino acids: CATQGYSGNTIYF. CDR3 nucleotide sequence: TGTGCCACCCAGGGTTACTCTGGAAACACCATATATTTT. The chain joins TRBV2 to TRBJ1-3, with D maybe TRBD1 (5 bases). V lost 10 bases, J lost 0 bases, and 10 bases lay in between. Germline CDR1 and CDR2: SNHLY and FYNNEI. The CDR3 totals 13 residues. Drawing the rest from reference TRBV2 and TRBJ1-3, the complete variable domain is EPEVTQTPSHQVTQMGQEVILRCVPISNHLYFYWYRQILGQKVEFLVSFYNNEISEKSEIFDDQFSVERPDGSNFTLKIRSTKLEDSAMYFCATQGYSGNTIYFGEGSWLTVV.

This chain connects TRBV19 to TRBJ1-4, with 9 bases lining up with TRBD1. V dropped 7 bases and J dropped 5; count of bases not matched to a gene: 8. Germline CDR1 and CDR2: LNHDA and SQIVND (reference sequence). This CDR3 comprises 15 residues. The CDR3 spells CASTLLGTGNEKLFF. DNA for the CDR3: TGTGCCAGTACCCTATTAGGGACAGGGAATGAAAAACTGTTTTTT. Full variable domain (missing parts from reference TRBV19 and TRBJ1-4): DGGITQSPKYLFRKEGQNVTLSCEQNLNHDAMYWYRQDPGQGLRLIYYSQIVNDFQKGDIAEGYSVSREKKESFPLTVTSAQKNPTAFYLCASTLLGTGNEKLFFGSGTQLSVL.

CDR3 sequence reads: CASSEGAKELETQYF. The CDR3 nucleotides are TGCGCCAGCAGCGAAGGGGCCAAGGAGCTAGAGACCCAGTACTTC. The chain uses TRBV10-1 and TRBJ2-5; a weak D match, TRBD1 (5 bases). Germline V gives CDR1 WNHNN, CDR2 SYGVQD (reference sequence). V shed 6 bases and J shed 4 bases, with 18 bases lying between them. This CDR3 comprises 15 residues.

In nucleotides, the CDR3 is TGTGCCAGCAGTTACGTCGCTAACTATGGCTACACCTTC. Its protein is CASSYVANYGYTF. The chain carries TRBV6-5 and TRBJ1-2; D is ambiguous. From germline, CDR1 is MNHEY and CDR2 SVGAGI. V dropped 2 bases and J dropped 0 bases, with 4 bases sitting between them. The length of the CDR3 is 13 residues.

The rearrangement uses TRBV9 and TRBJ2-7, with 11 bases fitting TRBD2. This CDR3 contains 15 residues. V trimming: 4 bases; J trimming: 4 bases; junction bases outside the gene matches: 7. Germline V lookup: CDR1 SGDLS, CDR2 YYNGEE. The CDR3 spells CASSPTGTSGYEQYF. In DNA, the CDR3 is TGTGCCAGCAGCCCAACCGGGACTAGCGGTTACGAGCAGTACTTC.